The entry below gives a single TCR beta chain sequence along with its context. The data stem from a study of Ad26.COV2.S vaccination and SARS-CoV-2 variants. Study information: COV1001, an Ad26.COV2.S trial, supplied this vaccine-arm donor. Ad26.COV2.S given intramuscularly, once or twice 56 days apart.

Germline assignment: CDR1 SGHVS and CDR2 FNYEAQ. V lost 4 bases to trimming and J lost 4 bases, with 13 bases between them. The CDR3 sequence is 15 residues long. As to treatment: 15 to 20 received Ad26.COV2.S at low or high dose, single or two shots; 5 received placebo; per-sample allocation not given. The study sampled participants on day 63 after the first vaccine or placebo injection. Here immunoSEQ multiplex PCR was the method, and the copy in TCRdb shows in-frame clones only, minus some. The sample lists about 350,000 clones, approximately 90% occurring once. The source was peripheral blood, collected in a trial of Ad26.COV2.S vaccine versus placebo. The clonotype was recovered from a person aged 18 to 65 who received the Ad26.COV2.S COVID-19 vaccine or a placebo. The rearrangement joins TRBV7-6 to TRBJ1-4; possible D gene TRBD1, 6 bases. In nucleotides, the CDR3 is TGTGCCAGCAGCTCTACCGGGACAAGTAATGAAAAACTGTTTTTT. Translating it yields CASSSTGTSNEKLFF.